Ten or more counts support the clone carrying this T cell receptor beta chain. The data were obtained in a study of early T cells in non-severe SARS-CoV-2 infection. Germline V gene data show CDR1 as SEHNR and CDR2 as FQNEAQ (reference sequence). The length of the CDR3 is 15 residues. Trimming took 1 base from V and 4 from J, leaving 13 bases between them. Using its own MiXCR run on the 5' RACE reads, TCRdb lists one record per CDR3 protein. This sample has about 34,000 distinct CDR3 sequences, with approximately 5.4% found just once. The V call is TRBV7-9, the J call TRBJ2-5; D may be TRBD1 (6 bases). The receptor was isolated from an adult who was a healthcare worker with PCR-confirmed SARS-CoV-2 infection or an uninfected control (not recorded which). The sequencing input was whole blood. In DNA form, the CDR3 reads TGTGCCAGCAGCTTAGGGGACACGGGGCGAGAGACCCAGTACTTC. Its translation is CASSLGDTGRETQYF.